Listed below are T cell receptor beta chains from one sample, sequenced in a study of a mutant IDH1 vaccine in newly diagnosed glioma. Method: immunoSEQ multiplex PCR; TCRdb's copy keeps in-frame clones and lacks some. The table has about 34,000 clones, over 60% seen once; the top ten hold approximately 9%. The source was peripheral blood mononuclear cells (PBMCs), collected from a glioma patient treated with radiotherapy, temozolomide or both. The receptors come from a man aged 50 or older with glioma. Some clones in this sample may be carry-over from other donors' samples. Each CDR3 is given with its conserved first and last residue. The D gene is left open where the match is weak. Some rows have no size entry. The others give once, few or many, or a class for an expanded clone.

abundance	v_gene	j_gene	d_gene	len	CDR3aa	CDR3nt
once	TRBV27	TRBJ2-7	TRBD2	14	CASAASGFIYEQYF	TGTGCCAGCGCCGCTAGCGGGTTTATATACGAGCAGTACTTC
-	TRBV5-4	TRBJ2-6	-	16	CASSPRPDSGANVLTF	TGTGCCAGCAGCCCGCGGCCCGACTCTGGGGCCAACGTCCTGACTTTC
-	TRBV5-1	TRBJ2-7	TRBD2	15	CASSLALAGTYEQYF	TGCGCCAGCAGCTTGGCCTTAGCGGGAACCTACGAGCAGTACTTC
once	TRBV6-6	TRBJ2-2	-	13	CATSLGLLGELFF	TGTGCCACCAGTTTGGGTCTACTTGGGGAGCTGTTTTTT
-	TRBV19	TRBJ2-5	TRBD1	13	CASRTGSRETQYF	TGTGCCAGTAGGACAGGGTCCAGGGAGACCCAGTACTTC
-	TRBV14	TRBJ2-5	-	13	CASSHEGPETQYF	TGTGCCAGCAGCCACGAAGGTCCGGAGACCCAGTACTTC
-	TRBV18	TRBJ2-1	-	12	CASSIQGEEQFF	TGTGCCAGCTCGATACAGGGCGAGGAGCAGTTCTTC
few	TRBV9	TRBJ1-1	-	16	CASSVGLTAAVSEAFF	TGTGCCAGCAGCGTAGGTCTGACAGCGGCGGTCTCTGAAGCTTTCTTT
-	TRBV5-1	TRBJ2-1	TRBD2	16	CASSDTSGGNWNEQFF	TGCGCCAGCAGCGACACTAGCGGGGGGAATTGGAATGAGCAGTTCTTC
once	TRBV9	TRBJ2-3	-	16	CASSARRGKATDTQYF	TGTGCCAGCAGCGCCCGGAGGGGCAAGGCCACAGATACGCAGTATTTT
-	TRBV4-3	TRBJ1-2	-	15	CASSQDWNSNYGYTF	TGCGCCAGCAGCCAAGATTGGAACAGCAACTATGGCTACACCTTC
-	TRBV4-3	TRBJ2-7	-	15	CASSQDRAVAYEQYF	TGCGCCAGCAGCCAAGATCGGGCGGTGGCCTACGAGCAGTACTTC
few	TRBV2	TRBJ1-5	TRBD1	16	CASSDETGNSNQPQHF	TGTGCCAGCAGTGATGAGACAGGGAATAGCAATCAGCCCCAGCATTTT
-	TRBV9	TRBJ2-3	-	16	CASSGLGTASTDTQYF	TGTGCCAGCAGCGGGTTGGGGACGGCTAGCACAGATACGCAGTATTTT
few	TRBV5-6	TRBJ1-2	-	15	CASSSSVRRGDGYTF	TGTGCCAGCAGTTCAAGTGTCAGAAGGGGGGATGGCTACACCTTC
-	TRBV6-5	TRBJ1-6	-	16	CASSYDNWGNNSPLHF	TGTGCCAGCAGTTACGACAATTGGGGGAATAATTCACCCCTCCACTTT
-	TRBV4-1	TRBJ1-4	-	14	CASSQPTGNEKLFF	TGCGCCAGCAGCCAGCCCACAGGGAATGAAAAACTGTTTTTT
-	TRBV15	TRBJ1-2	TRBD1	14	CATSWDRSWEGYTF	TGTGCCACCAGCTGGGACAGGAGCTGGGAGGGCTACACCTTC
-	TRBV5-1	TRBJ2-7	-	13	CASSFLGAQEQYF	TGCGCCAGCAGCTTTTTGGGGGCGCAAGAGCAGTACTTC
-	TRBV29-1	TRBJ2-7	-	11	CSAGQSYEQYF	TGCAGCGCAGGGCAGAGCTACGAGCAGTACTTC
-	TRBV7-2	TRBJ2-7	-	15	CASTKQQGVLYEQYF	TGTGCCAGCACCAAACAACAAGGGGTCCTCTACGAGCAGTACTTC
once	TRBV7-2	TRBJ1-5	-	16	CASSLVGQYSNQPQHF	TGTGCCAGCAGCTTAGTGGGGCAATATAGCAATCAGCCCCAGCATTTT
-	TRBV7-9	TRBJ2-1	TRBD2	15	CASSPSGGARNEQFF	TGTGCCAGCAGCCCTAGCGGGGGGGCCCGCAATGAGCAGTTCTTC
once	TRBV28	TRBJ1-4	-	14	CASSSTATNEKLFF	TGTGCCAGCAGTTCCACAGCAACTAATGAAAAACTGTTTTTT
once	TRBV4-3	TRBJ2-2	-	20	CASSQEDGRGVWRGTGELFF	TGCGCCAGCAGCCAAGAGGATGGCAGGGGGGTCTGGCGTGGCACCGGGGAGCTGTTTTTT
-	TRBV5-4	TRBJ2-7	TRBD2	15	CASSYASGRSHEQYF	TGTGCCAGCAGCTACGCTAGCGGGAGGTCCCACGAGCAGTACTTC
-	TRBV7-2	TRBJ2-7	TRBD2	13	CASSFTSVGEQYF	TGTGCCAGCAGCTTTACTAGCGTAGGGGAGCAGTACTTC
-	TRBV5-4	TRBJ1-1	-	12	CASRSMNTEAFF	TGTGCCAGCAGGTCAATGAACACTGAAGCTTTCTTT
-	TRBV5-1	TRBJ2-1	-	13	CASRSTTRGEQFF	TGCGCCAGCAGATCGACAACTAGGGGGGAGCAGTTCTTC
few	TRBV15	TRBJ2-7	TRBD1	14	CATKQDRVESEQYF	TGTGCCACAAAACAGGACAGGGTCGAGTCGGAGCAGTACTTC
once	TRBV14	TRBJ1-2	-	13	CASSQGGVAGYTF	TGTGCCAGCAGCCAAGGAGGGGTGGCTGGCTACACCTTC
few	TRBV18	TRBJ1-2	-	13	CASSPRGSDGYTF	TGTGCCAGCTCACCGAGGGGATCGGATGGCTACACCTTC
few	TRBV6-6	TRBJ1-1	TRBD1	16	CASSCPPGQGCTEAFF	TGTGCCAGCAGTTGCCCTCCGGGACAGGGGTGCACTGAAGCTTTCTTT
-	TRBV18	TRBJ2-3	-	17	CASSPPSGVDGTDTQYF	TGTGCCAGCTCACCACCTTCAGGGGTGGATGGCACAGATACGCAGTATTTT
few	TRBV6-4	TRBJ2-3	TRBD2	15	CASSESSGATDTQYF	TGTGCCAGCAGTGAATCTAGCGGGGCCACAGATACGCAGTATTTT
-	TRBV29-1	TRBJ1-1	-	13	CSVVITMNTEAFF	TGCAGCGTTGTAATAACCATGAACACTGAAGCTTTCTTT
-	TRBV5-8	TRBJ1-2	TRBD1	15	CASSRDSQTNYGYTF	TGTGCCAGCAGCAGGGACAGCCAAACTAACTATGGCTACACCTTC
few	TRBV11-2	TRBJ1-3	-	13	CASSPTTRNTIYF	TGTGCCAGCAGCCCCACGACCCGAAACACCATATATTTT
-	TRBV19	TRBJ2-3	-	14	CASRLRLRADTQYF	TGTGCCAGTAGGCTTCGGCTTCGGGCAGATACGCAGTATTTT
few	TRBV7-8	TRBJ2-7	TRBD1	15	CASSPRRTGDYEQYF	TGTGCCAGCAGCCCTAGACGGACAGGGGACTACGAGCAGTACTTC
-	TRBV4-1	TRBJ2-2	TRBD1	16	CASSRTDRGSTGELFF	TGCGCCAGCAGCCGTACGGACAGGGGATCGACCGGGGAGCTGTTTTTT
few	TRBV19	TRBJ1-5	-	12	CASSAINQPQHF	TGTGCCAGTAGTGCCATCAATCAGCCCCAGCATTTT
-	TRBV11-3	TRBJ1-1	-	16	CASSLDGREGNTEAFF	TGTGCCAGCAGCTTAGATGGTAGGGAGGGGAACACTGAAGCTTTCTTT
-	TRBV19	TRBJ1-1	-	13	CASSVDSLTEAFF	TGTGCCAGTAGTGTGGACAGCCTAACTGAAGCTTTCTTT
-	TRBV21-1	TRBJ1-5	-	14	CASTNGCSGQPQHF	TGTGCCAGTACGAACGGTTGTTCAGGTCAGCCCCAGCATTTT
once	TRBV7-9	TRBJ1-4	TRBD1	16	CASSLVWDRGNEKLFF	TGTGCCAGCAGCTTAGTTTGGGACAGGGGAAATGAAAAACTGTTTTTT
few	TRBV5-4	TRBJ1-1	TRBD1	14	CASSIRDRNTEAFF	TGTGCCAGCAGCATACGGGACAGGAACACTGAAGCTTTCTTT
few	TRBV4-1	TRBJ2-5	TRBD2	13	CASSPKRGGPQYF	TGCGCCAGCAGCCCCAAGCGGGGGGGCCCCCAGTACTTC
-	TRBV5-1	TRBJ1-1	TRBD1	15	CASSLGTAMNTEAFF	TGCGCCAGCAGCCTCGGGACAGCCATGAACACTGAAGCTTTCTTT
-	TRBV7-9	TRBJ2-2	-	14	CASSLGGNTGELFF	TGTGCCAGCAGCTTAGGTGGGAACACCGGGGAGCTGTTTTTT
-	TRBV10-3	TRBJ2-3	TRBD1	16	CAIRGRAGGNTDTQYF	TGTGCCATCAGGGGCCGGGCAGGGGGAAACACAGATACGCAGTATTTT